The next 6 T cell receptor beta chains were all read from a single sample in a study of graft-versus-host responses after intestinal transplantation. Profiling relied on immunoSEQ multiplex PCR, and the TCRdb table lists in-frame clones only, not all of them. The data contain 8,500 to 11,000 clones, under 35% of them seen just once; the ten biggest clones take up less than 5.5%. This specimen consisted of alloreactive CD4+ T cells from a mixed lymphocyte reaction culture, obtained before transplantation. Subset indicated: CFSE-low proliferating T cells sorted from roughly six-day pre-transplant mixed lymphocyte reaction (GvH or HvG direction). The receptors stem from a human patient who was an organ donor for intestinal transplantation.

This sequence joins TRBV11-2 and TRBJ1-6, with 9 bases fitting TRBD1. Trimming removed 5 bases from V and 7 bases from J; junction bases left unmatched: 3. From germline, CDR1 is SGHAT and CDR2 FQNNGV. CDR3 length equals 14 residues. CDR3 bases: TGTGCCAGCAGCCCGGGACAGGGAAATTCACCCCTCCACTTT. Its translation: CASSPGQGNSPLHF.

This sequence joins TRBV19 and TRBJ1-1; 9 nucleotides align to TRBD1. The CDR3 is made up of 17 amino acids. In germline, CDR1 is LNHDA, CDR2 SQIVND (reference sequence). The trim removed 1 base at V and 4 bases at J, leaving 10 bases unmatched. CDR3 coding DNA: TGTGCCAGTAGTATAGGTCGAGACAGGGGGAGGTCCACTGAAGCTTTCTTT. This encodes CASSIGRDRGRSTEAFF.

The CDR3 sequence: CASSYDRENGYTF. Here the CDR3 DNA reads TGTGCCAGCAGTTACGACAGGGAGAATGGCTACACCTTC. V usage is TRBV6-5 and J usage is TRBJ1-2; 7 bases are a match to TRBD1. The CDR3 contains 13 residues. CDR1 and CDR2 (germline): MNHEY, SVGAGI. After removal of 2 bases from V and 6 bases from J, the junction contained 3 bases not matched to a gene.

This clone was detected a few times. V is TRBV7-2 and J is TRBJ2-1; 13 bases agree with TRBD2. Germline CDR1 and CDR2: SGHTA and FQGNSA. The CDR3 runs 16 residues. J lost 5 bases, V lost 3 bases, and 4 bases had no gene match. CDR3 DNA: TGTGCCAGCAGCTTTACTAGCGGGGGGGTTAACAATGAGCAGTTCTTC. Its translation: CASSFTSGGVNNEQFF.

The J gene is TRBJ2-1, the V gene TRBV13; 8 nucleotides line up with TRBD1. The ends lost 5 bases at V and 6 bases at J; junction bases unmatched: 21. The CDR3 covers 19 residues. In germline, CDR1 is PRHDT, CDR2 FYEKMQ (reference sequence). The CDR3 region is CASSPITGGIGGKGNEQFF. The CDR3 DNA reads TGTGCCAGCAGCCCGATAACAGGGGGGATAGGGGGAAAGGGCAATGAGCAGTTCTTC.

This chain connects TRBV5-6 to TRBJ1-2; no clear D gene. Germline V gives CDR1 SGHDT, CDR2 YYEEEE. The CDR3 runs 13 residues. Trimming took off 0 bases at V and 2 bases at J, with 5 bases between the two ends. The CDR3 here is CASSLVPNYGYTF. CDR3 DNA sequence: TGTGCCAGCAGCTTGGTGCCGAACTATGGCTACACCTTC.